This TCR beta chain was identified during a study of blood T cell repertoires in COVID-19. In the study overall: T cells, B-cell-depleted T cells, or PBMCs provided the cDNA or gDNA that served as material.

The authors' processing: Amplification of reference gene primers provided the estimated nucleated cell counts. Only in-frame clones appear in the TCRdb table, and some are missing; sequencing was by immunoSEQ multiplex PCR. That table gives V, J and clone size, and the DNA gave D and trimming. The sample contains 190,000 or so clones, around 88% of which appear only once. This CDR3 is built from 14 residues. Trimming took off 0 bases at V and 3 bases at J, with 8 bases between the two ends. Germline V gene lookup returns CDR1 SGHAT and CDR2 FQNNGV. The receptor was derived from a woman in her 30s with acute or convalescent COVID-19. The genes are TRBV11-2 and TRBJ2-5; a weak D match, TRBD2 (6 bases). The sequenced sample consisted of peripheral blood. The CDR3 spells CASSLDWGEETQYF. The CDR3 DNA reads TGTGCCAGCAGCTTAGATTGGGGGGAAGAGACCCAGTACTTC.